The 21 T cell receptor beta chains in this list originate from one sample, sequenced in a study of long-term antiretroviral therapy in people with HIV. The libraries were made with immunoSEQ v3.0 at survey level. Assay: immunoSEQ multiplex PCR; the TCRdb copy retains only in-frame clones and omits some. The sample gives about 7,000 clones, under 85% of which show up once; about a quarter is in the top ten. The sample here was unsorted PBMCs, taken 1.1 years after starting antiretroviral therapy. All receptors derive from a man aged 40-50 years with HIV.

This clone was picked up a small number of times. V is TRBV13 and J is TRBJ2-7; 13 bases match TRBD2. V shed 0 bases and J 9 bases; nucleotides not matched to a gene: 11. Per germline, CDR1 PRHDT and CDR2 FYEKMQ (reference sequence). There are 17 residues in the CDR3. The CDR3 loop is CASSLGGTSGVIKGQYF. In DNA form, the CDR3 reads TGTGCCAGCAGCTTAGGGGGGACTAGCGGGGTGATTAAAGGGCAGTACTTC. The full variable domain, rest sourced from reference TRBV13 and TRBJ2-7, is AAGVIQSPRHLIKEKRETATLKCYPIPRHDTVYWYQQGPGQDPQFLISFYEKMQSDKGSIPDRFSAQQFSDYHSELNMSSLELGDSALYFCASSLGGTSGVIKGQYFGPGTRLTVT.

This clone has just one count. V usage is TRBV10-1 and J usage is TRBJ2-7, with 8 nucleotides matching TRBD1. Germline V gives CDR1 WNHNN, CDR2 SYGVQD (reference sequence). This CDR3 region has 14 residues. J lost 2 bases, V lost 2 bases, and 2 bases had no gene match. As DNA, the CDR3 is TGCGCCAGCAGTGAGGGACAGGGAGCCTACGAGCAGTACTTC. Its translation: CASSEGQGAYEQYF.

The chain has TRBV5-1 and TRBJ2-2; no definite D call. Germline CDR1 and CDR2: SGHRS and YFSETQ. The CDR3 has 15 residues. V gave up 2 bases and J gave up 4 bases, with 12 bases separating them. The CDR3 region has the DNA TGCGCCAGCAGCTTTAGGCTGTCGGGCACCGGGGAGCTGTTTTTT. It translates to CASSFRLSGTGELFF.

This clone was counted once. J is TRBJ2-3 and V is TRBV6-5, with D tentatively TRBD2 (6 bases). The CDR3 spans 12 residues. V was pared by 11 bases and J by 3 bases, with 12 bases between. Looked up from germline, CDR1 is MNHEY and CDR2 is SVGAGI. CDR3 region: CAAGRGTDTQYF. In nucleotides, the CDR3 is TGTGCCGCGGGGCGTGGAACAGATACGCAGTATTTT.

This chain connects TRBV5-4 to TRBJ2-2; unclear D gene. CDR1 is SGHNT, CDR2 YYREEE, per germline (reference sequence). V was shortened by 3 bases and J by 0 bases, with 0 bases between the two germline ends. The CDR3 totals 12 residues. The CDR3 nucleotides are TGTGCCAGCAGCTCGAACACCGGGGAGCTGTTTTTT. This gives the protein CASSSNTGELFF.

This chain connects TRBV7-9 to TRBJ1-2; 7 bases match TRBD1. The CDR3 length is 16 residues. Germline V gene data show CDR1 as SEHNR and CDR2 as FQNEAQ (reference sequence). V was pared by 5 bases and J by 0 bases, with 9 bases of the junction left unmatched. The CDR3 spells CASSLSTGTANYGYTF. As DNA, the CDR3 is TGTGCCAGCAGCCTTAGTACCGGGACAGCTAACTATGGCTACACCTTC.

The rearrangement links TRBV5-1 to TRBJ2-5; tentatively, D is TRBD1 (5 bases). This CDR3 spans 14 amino acids. Germline values: CDR1 SGHRS, CDR2 YFSETQ. V lost 0 bases and J 1 base, leaving 7 bases between the germline ends. CDR3 residues: CASSLDRTQETQYF. As DNA, the CDR3 is TGCGCCAGCAGCTTGGACAGGACCCAAGAGACCCAGTACTTC. Together with reference TRBV5-1 and TRBJ2-5, the CDR3 gives the full variable domain: KAGVTQTPRYLIKTRGQQVTLSCSPISGHRSVSWYQQTPGQGLQFLFEYFSETQRNKGNFPGRFSGRQFSNSRSEMNVSTLELGDSALYLCASSLDRTQETQYFGPGTRLLVL.

The chain joins TRBV4-1 to TRBJ2-2, with D perhaps being TRBD1 or TRBD2 (5 bases each). Trimming removed 6 bases at V and 1 base at J, with 12 bases between. The CDR3 runs to 15 residues. From germline, CDR1 is MGHRA and CDR2 YSYEKL. The CDR3 coding sequence is TGCGCCAGCAGTCGGGTTGGGGGGAACACCGGGGAGCTGTTTTTT. Protein: CASSRVGGNTGELFF.

The J gene is TRBJ2-7, the V gene TRBV5-6; D is uncertain. Trimming cost V 1 base and J 1 base, with 9 bases left between them. CDR1 is SGHDT and CDR2 is YYEEEE in the germline V gene. The CDR3 has 14 amino acids. CDR3 DNA sequence: TGTGCCAGCAGCTTGCCCCACGCTTCCTACGAGCAGTACTTC. Its protein is CASSLPHASYEQYF.

The chain employs TRBV7-9 and TRBJ2-7; 10 nucleotides align to TRBD1. CDR3 length: 15 residues. CDR1 is SEHNR and CDR2 is FQNEAQ in the germline V gene (reference sequence). After removal of 4 bases from V and 1 base from J, the junction contained 4 bases not matched to a gene. The DNA for the CDR3 is TGTGCCAGCAGCTACCGGGACAGGGGATCCTACGAGCAGTACTTC. This sequence encodes CASSYRDRGSYEQYF.

This chain uses TRBV30 with TRBJ2-7; TRBD1 is a possible D gene (6 bases). The V gene lost 1 base and the J gene lost 5 bases, with 12 bases spanning the gap. CDR3 length equals 13 residues. Germline V gene sequence: CDR1 GTSNPN, CDR2 SVGIG (reference sequence). The CDR3, as DNA: TGTGCCTGGAGTGCACAGGGCTGGGACGAGCAGTACTTC. Translation: CAWSAQGWDEQYF.

This sequence joins TRBV25-1 and TRBJ2-5; D might be TRBD1 (6 bases). V gave up 0 bases and J gave up 5 bases, with 19 bases separating them. Germline V lookup: CDR1 MGHDK, CDR2 SYGVNS. The CDR3 sequence is 17 residues long. This CDR3 reads CASSEYFGEGRGETQYF. The CDR3 nucleotides read TGTGCCAGCAGTGAATATTTTGGTGAGGGAAGGGGGGAGACCCAGTACTTC.

DNA for the CDR3: TGTGCCTGGGGCCTCCCGGGGGAAAAACTGTTTTTT. This gives the protein CAWGLPGEKLFF. The rearrangement uses TRBV30 and TRBJ1-4; no reliable D call. Trimming pared 5 bases from V and 8 bases from J, leaving 12 bases between. The CDR3 sequence is 12 residues long. Per germline, CDR1 GTSNPN and CDR2 SVGIG (reference sequence).

The chain is built from TRBV5-1 and TRBJ2-7; D is perhaps TRBD1 or TRBD2 (5 bases each). In germline, CDR1 is SGHRS, CDR2 YFSETQ. The ends were cut back, 2 bases at V and 4 bases at J, with 13 bases in the middle. The CDR3 sequence is 14 residues long. The CDR3 loop reads CASSLIGTEYEQYF. The CDR3 nucleotides read TGCGCCAGCAGCTTAATAGGGACGGAGTACGAGCAGTACTTC. The variable domain in full, with the rest retrieved from reference TRBV5-1 and TRBJ2-7, is KAGVTQTPRYLIKTRGQQVTLSCSPISGHRSVSWYQQTPGQGLQFLFEYFSETQRNKGNFPGRFSGRQFSNSRSEMNVSTLELGDSALYLCASSLIGTEYEQYFGPGTRLTVT.

V and J are TRBV7-2 and TRBJ2-5, with TRBD2 as a possible D gene (5 bases). The J call may be in error: the DNA end matches TRBJ2-7 better. The CDR3 has 14 residues. Looked up from germline, CDR1 is SGHTA and CDR2 is FQGNSA. In DNA, the CDR3 is TGTGCCAGCAGCTTAGAAAGCGGTACCTACGAGCAGTACTTC. Its protein product is CASSLESGTYEQYF.

The chain joins TRBV4-1 to TRBJ1-2; D is possibly TRBD1 (6 bases). Germline-derived CDR1 and CDR2 are MGHRA and YSYEKL. V was pared by 1 base and J by 5 bases, with 23 bases between. This CDR3 comprises 18 residues. The CDR3 sequence is CASSQGIWTDERKYGYTF. CDR3 in DNA: TGCGCCAGCAGCCAAGGTATTTGGACAGACGAACGAAAATATGGCTACACCTTC.

The chain carries TRBV5-1 and TRBJ2-3; D not resolved. Per germline, CDR1 SGHRS and CDR2 YFSETQ. This CDR3 is 14 amino acids long. Trimming removed 0 bases at V and 2 bases at J, with 7 bases between. The DNA of the CDR3 is TGCGCCAGCAGCTTGGGTCAGCCCACAGATACGCAGTATTTT. Translating gives CASSLGQPTDTQYF.

V is TRBV29-1 and J is TRBJ2-2; D not resolved. Germline loops: CDR1 SQVTM, CDR2 ANQGSEA. Trimming left V 4 bases short and J 1 base short, with 4 bases between. This CDR3 has 12 residues. The CDR3 sequence: CSVAGNTGELFF. CDR3 bases: TGCAGCGTTGCAGGGAACACCGGGGAGCTGTTTTTT.

J is TRBJ2-2 and V is TRBV9, with 9 bases lining up with TRBD1. The germline CDR1 and CDR2 sequences are SGDLS and YYNGEE. The CDR3 totals 14 residues. The V gene end was trimmed by 0 bases and the J gene end by 6 bases; junction bases not matched to a gene: 0. CDR3 sequence (DNA): TGTGCCAGCAGCGTAGGACAGGGGGCCGGGGAGCTGTTTTTT. Encoded protein: CASSVGQGAGELFF.

This clone appeared once. V is TRBV11-2 and J is TRBJ1-2; 9 nucleotides align to TRBD1. CDR1 and CDR2 (germline): SGHAT, FQNNGV. The ends lost 6 bases at V and 6 bases at J; junction bases unmatched: 5. This CDR3 region has 13 residues. In nucleotides, the CDR3 is TGTGCCAGCAGGTTTACAGGGGGCGATGGCTACACCTTC. As protein: CASRFTGGDGYTF. Supplemented by reference TRBV11-2 and TRBJ1-2, the full variable domain reads EAGVAQSPRYKIIEKRQSVAFWCNPISGHATLYWYQQILGQGPKLLIQFQNNGVVDDSQLPKDRFSAERLKGVDSTLKIQPAKLEDSAVYLCASRFTGGDGYTFGSGTRLTVV.

The V gene is TRBV30, the J gene TRBJ1-1; D unresolved. Between the trimmed V and J ends, which lost 1 base and 3 bases, there was a span of 12 bases. Germline V gene sequence: CDR1 GTSNPN, CDR2 SVGIG (reference sequence). The CDR3 length is 14 residues. CDR3 sequence: CAWSAGSGYTEAFF. DNA for the CDR3: TGTGCCTGGAGTGCCGGGTCGGGGTACACTGAAGCTTTCTTT.